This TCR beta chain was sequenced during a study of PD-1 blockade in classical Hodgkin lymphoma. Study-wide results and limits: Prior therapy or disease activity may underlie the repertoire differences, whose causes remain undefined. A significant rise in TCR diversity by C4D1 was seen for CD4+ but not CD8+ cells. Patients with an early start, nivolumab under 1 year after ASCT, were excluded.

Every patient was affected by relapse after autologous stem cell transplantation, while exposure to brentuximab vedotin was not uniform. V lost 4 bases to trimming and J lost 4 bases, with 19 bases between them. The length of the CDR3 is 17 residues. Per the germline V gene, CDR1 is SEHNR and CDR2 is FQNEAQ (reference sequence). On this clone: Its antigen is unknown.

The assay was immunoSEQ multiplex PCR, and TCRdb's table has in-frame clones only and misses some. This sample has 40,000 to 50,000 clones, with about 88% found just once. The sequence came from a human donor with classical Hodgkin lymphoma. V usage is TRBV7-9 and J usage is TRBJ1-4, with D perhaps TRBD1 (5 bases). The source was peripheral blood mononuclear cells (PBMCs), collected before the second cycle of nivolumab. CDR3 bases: TGTGCCAGCAGCTCCGGTGGAGGGGAAATGGTTAATGAAAAACTGTTTTTT. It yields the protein CASSSGGGEMVNEKLFF. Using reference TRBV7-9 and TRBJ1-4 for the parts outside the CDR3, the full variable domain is DTGVSQNPRHKITKRGQNVTFRCDPISEHNRLYWYRQTLGQGPEFLTYFQNEAQLEKSRLLSDRFSAERPKGSFSTLEIQRTEQGDSAMYLCASSSGGGEMVNEKLFFGSGTQLSVL.